One and the same sample provided the 27 T cell receptor beta chains below, sequenced in a study of vaccination effects on CD4 cells after COVID-19. Profiled with immunoSEQ multiplex PCR; TCRdb holds only in-frame clones, not every one. There are more than 35,000 clones in the sample; around 69% occur only once, and about 18% lies in the top ten. Sequencing was preceded by expansion of antigen-specific CD4+ T cells with viral peptide pools in the ViraFEST assay. Subsequent to 10 days of culture, CD4+ T cells were isolated. SARS-CoV-2 infected the person between March and December 2020, as confirmed by PCR. The antigens of these receptors remain unknown. The source was CD4+ T cells from PBMCs cultured with HCoV-NL63 spike peptides, collected before COVID-19 vaccination. Receptors were obtained from a human donor who had a prior SARS-CoV-2 infection.

The rearrangement uses TRBV19 and TRBJ2-1; the match to TRBD2 covers 7 bases. Looked up from germline, CDR1 is LNHDA and CDR2 is SQIVND (reference sequence). The CDR3 runs to 15 residues. The V segment lost 6 bases and the J segment 3 bases; nucleotides outside the gene matches: 8. The CDR3 here is CASRGEGRGYNEQFF. DNA for the CDR3: TGTGCCAGTAGAGGGGAGGGCCGTGGCTACAATGAGCAGTTCTTC.

V is TRBV7-9 and J is TRBJ2-2, with a tentative D call TRBD1 (7 bases). This CDR3 is built from 16 residues. Between the trimmed V and J ends, which lost 5 bases and 1 base, there was a span of 14 bases. Looked up from germline, CDR1 is SEHNR and CDR2 is FQNEAQ (reference sequence). The CDR3: CASSRGGTVNTGELFF. The CDR3 nucleotides are TGTGCCAGCAGCAGAGGGGGGACAGTGAACACCGGGGAGCTGTTTTTT.

The J gene is TRBJ2-7, the V gene TRBV6-5, with TRBD1 as a possible D gene (6 bases). Trimming pared 6 bases from V and 1 base from J, leaving 13 bases between. Germline V gene sequence: CDR1 MNHEY, CDR2 SVGAGI. This CDR3 comprises 14 residues. The CDR3 DNA follows: TGTGCCAGCAGACCACAGGGTGGATCCTACGAGCAGTACTTC. Translation gives CASRPQGGSYEQYF.

This sequence joins TRBV6-1 and TRBJ2-1; 8 nucleotides align to TRBD2. After removal of 0 bases from V and 7 bases from J, the junction contained 14 bases not matched to a gene. CDR1 is MNHNS and CDR2 is SASEGT in the germline V gene. This CDR3 has 18 amino acids. The CDR3 loop is CASSEAYLWRGERNEQFF. In DNA form, the CDR3 reads TGTGCCAGCAGTGAAGCCTACTTATGGCGGGGGGAACGAAATGAGCAGTTCTTC.

Concerning this clone: The junction shows a germline mismatch at one end, possibly a read error. The chain combines TRBV2 with TRBJ2-2, with D uncertain. The CDR3 extends over 13 amino acids. Germline CDR1 is SNHLY and CDR2 is FYNNEI. The CDR3 region is CASSEIPAGELFF. As DNA, the CDR3 is TGTGCCAGCAGTGAAATCCCCGCCGGTGAGCTGTTTTTT.

The rearrangement joins TRBV9 to TRBJ2-2, with 7 bases lining up with TRBD1. Germline V lookup: CDR1 SGDLS, CDR2 YYNGEE. CDR3 size: 18 residues. V was pared by 0 bases and J by 6 bases, with 14 bases of the junction left unmatched. The CDR3 reads CASSVDRGPRMRPGELFF. DNA for the CDR3: TGTGCCAGCAGCGTAGACAGGGGACCCAGGATGCGTCCCGGGGAGCTGTTTTTT. The full variable domain, its missing parts supplied by reference TRBV9 and TRBJ2-2, is DSGVTQTPKHLITATGQRVTLRCSPRSGDLSVYWYQQSLDQGLQFLIQYYNGEERAKGNILERFSAQQFPDLHSELNLSSLELGDSALYFCASSVDRGPRMRPGELFFGEGSRLTVL.

This clone is a singleton in its sample. The gene calls are TRBV7-8 and TRBJ2-7; D is perhaps TRBD1 (6 bases). Between the trimmed V and J ends, which lost 7 bases and 4 bases, there was a span of 17 bases. The CDR3 runs to 14 residues. Germline V lookup: CDR1 SGHVS, CDR2 FQNEAQ. CDR3 DNA: TGTGCCAGCACTACGAGGGGGTTGGTATACGAGCAGTACTTC. Translating it yields CASTTRGLVYEQYF.

This clone was detected a few times. The chain carries TRBV3-1 (or the pseudogene TRBV3-2) and TRBJ1-2; 7 bases fit TRBD1. V lost 3 bases, J lost 8 bases, and 9 bases stayed unmatched. The length of the CDR3 is 14 residues. CDR1 is LGHDT, CDR2 YNNKEL, per germline (reference sequence). DNA for the CDR3: TGTGCCAGCAGCCACGCAGGGGGAGAGGGAGGCTACACCTTC. This codes for CASSHAGGEGGYTF.

This chain connects TRBV5-6 to TRBJ2-1; the match to TRBD2 covers 10 bases. The V gene's germline CDR1 is SGHDT and CDR2 YYEEEE. V gave up 0 bases and J gave up 0 bases; unmatched junction bases: 3. There are 17 residues in the CDR3. The CDR3 loop reads CASSLAASGSSYNEQFF. The CDR3 DNA reads as TGTGCCAGCAGCTTGGCGGCTAGCGGGAGCTCCTACAATGAGCAGTTCTTC.

The J gene is TRBJ1-2, the V gene TRBV27; TRBD1 matches at 8 bases. This CDR3 contains 14 residues. V shed 5 bases, J shed 4 bases, and the junction held 6 bases outside the gene matches. CDR1 is MNHEY, CDR2 SMNVEV, per germline (reference sequence). The CDR3 bases are TGTGCCAGCAGTACAGGGGGGATACCCTATGGCTACACCTTC. It codes for CASSTGGIPYGYTF.

The sample holds a few counts of this clone. V and J are TRBV6-5 and TRBJ1-3; D gene unclear. Trimming left V 5 bases short and J 1 base short, with 12 bases between. The V gene's germline CDR1 is MNHEY and CDR2 SVGAGI. The CDR3 is 15 amino acids. CDR3 sequence: CASSPPAGSGNTIYF. The CDR3 DNA reads as TGTGCCAGCAGTCCCCCCGCTGGGTCTGGAAACACCATATATTTT.

The gene calls are TRBV4-2 and TRBJ1-6, with D perhaps matching TRBD1 (5 bases). The V gene lost 1 base and the J gene lost 7 bases, with 14 bases spanning the gap. CDR3 length: 16 amino acids. The germline V gene encodes CDR1 LGHNA and CDR2 YNFKEQ. This CDR3 is CASSQVAGLSNSPLHF. The CDR3 bases are TGTGCCAGCAGCCAAGTGGCGGGACTCTCAAATTCACCCCTCCACTTT.

This chain joins TRBV28 and TRBJ2-5, with 8 bases lining up with TRBD1. Germline CDR1 is MDHEN and CDR2 is SYDVKM. J was trimmed by 5 bases and V by 5 bases; bases with no gene match: 10. This CDR3 has 15 residues. In DNA, the CDR3 is TGTGCCAGCAGTCCTCCAGGGGGCGTCGGGGAGACCCAGTACTTC. It is translated as CASSPPGGVGETQYF.

The V gene is TRBV27, the J gene TRBJ2-5; D is uncertain. Germline V gene data show CDR1 as MNHEY and CDR2 as SMNVEV (reference sequence). The CDR3 is made up of 15 amino acids. With 1 base removed from V and 0 bases from J, the gap between germline ends came to 9 bases. Here the CDR3 reads CASSLLGLYQETQYF. The CDR3 coding sequence is TGTGCCAGCAGTTTATTGGGCCTCTACCAAGAGACCCAGTACTTC.

The chain uses TRBV14 and TRBJ1-2; D call uncertain. The ends were cut back, 1 base at V and 3 bases at J, with 21 bases in the middle. The germline gives CDR1 SGHDN, CDR2 FVKESK. The CDR3 extends over 18 amino acids. CDR3 protein: CASSQAPPVGALHYGYTF. The DNA of the CDR3 is TGTGCCAGCAGCCAAGCTCCTCCCGTGGGCGCTTTGCACTATGGCTACACCTTC.

The V gene is TRBV12-3 or TRBV12-4, the J gene TRBJ2-5; D is possibly TRBD1 (5 bases). Trimming cost V 5 bases and J 2 bases, with 9 bases left between them. This CDR3 region has 13 residues. CDR3 DNA sequence: TGTGCCAGCAGTGTTACAGGACAAGAGACCCAGTACTTC. Translated: CASSVTGQETQYF.

V gene TRBV6-5 combines with J gene TRBJ1-5; 7 bases map to TRBD1. J lost 3 bases, V lost 8 bases, and 7 bases had no gene match. CDR1 and CDR2 (germline): MNHEY, SVGAGI. The CDR3 has 14 residues. CDR3 protein: CASLDRVLNQPQHF. The CDR3 region has the DNA TGTGCCAGCCTAGACAGGGTCCTCAATCAGCCCCAGCATTTT.

This clone was recorded only once. This chain joins TRBV10-3 and TRBJ1-2, with D possibly matching TRBD1 (5 bases). The V gene lost 4 bases and the J gene lost 1 base, with 13 bases spanning the gap. Looked up from germline, CDR1 is ENHRY and CDR2 is SYGVKD. The CDR3 is 15 residues long. Written as DNA, the CDR3 is TGTGCCATCAGTGGAGGGGCAGCTCTTAACTATGGCTACACCTTC. This sequence encodes CAISGGAALNYGYTF.

The chain couples TRBV6-1 to TRBJ1-1, with TRBD1 matching 8 bases. The trim removed 3 bases at V and 4 bases at J, leaving 1 base unmatched. In germline, CDR1 is MNHNS, CDR2 SASEGT. This CDR3 spans 13 amino acids. The CDR3 reads CASSDDRGTEAFF. The CDR3 DNA follows: TGTGCCAGCAGTGACGACAGGGGCACTGAAGCTTTCTTT.

This rearrangement joins TRBV29-1 to TRBJ2-7, with TRBD1 identical over 7 bases. V was pared by 6 bases and J by 0 bases, with 2 bases of the junction left unmatched. The CDR3 has 12 residues. The V gene's germline CDR1 is SQVTM and CDR2 ANQGSEA. CDR3 in DNA: TGCAGCGTCCGGGACAGCTCCTACGAGCAGTACTTC. Translated, it gives CSVRDSSYEQYF.

V gene TRBV10-3 combines with J gene TRBJ2-1, with D hard to call. The ends were cut back, 2 bases at V and 12 bases at J, with 11 bases in the middle. CDR3 length: 12 residues. Per the germline V gene, CDR1 is ENHRY and CDR2 is SYGVKD. In nucleotides, the CDR3 is TGTGCCATCAGTGAGCCGGCGGCCGGGCAGTTCTTC. Amino acid sequence: CAISEPAAGQFF.

The rearrangement uses TRBV5-4 and TRBJ2-5; the D gene is possibly TRBD1 (5 bases). The CDR3 length is 13 residues. Germline V gene data show CDR1 as SGHNT and CDR2 as YYREEE (reference sequence). V dropped 0 bases and J dropped 4 bases, with 7 bases sitting between them. The CDR3 sequence: CASSLGQIETQYF. Written as DNA, the CDR3 is TGTGCCAGCAGCTTGGGACAGATAGAGACCCAGTACTTC.

The V and J genes are TRBV5-5 and TRBJ2-5; no clear D gene. CDR1 and CDR2 from the germline V gene are SGHKS and YYEKEE (reference sequence). CDR3 size: 17 residues. V lost 0 bases to trimming and J lost 1 base, with 16 bases between them. CDR3 in DNA: TGTGCCAGCAGCTTGGCGACTGCCCTTTTTGCCCAAGAGACCCAGTACTTC. Translating gives CASSLATALFAQETQYF.

J is TRBJ2-7 and V is TRBV14; TRBD2 aligns across 9 bases. Trimming cost V 0 bases and J 7 bases; bases outside gene matches: 10. The CDR3 totals 16 residues. Looked up from germline, CDR1 is SGHDN and CDR2 is FVKESK. The CDR3 region has the DNA TGTGCCAGCAGCCAAGAAGTGGGGACTAGCAGATTAGAGCAGTACTTC. The encoded protein is CASSQEVGTSRLEQYF.

The genes are TRBV7-9 and TRBJ1-5; a weak D match, TRBD1 (6 bases). V was cut by 5 bases and J by 8 bases, with 10 bases left in between. CDR3 length: 12 amino acids. In germline, CDR1 is SEHNR, CDR2 FQNEAQ (reference sequence). CDR3 protein: CASSLNREPQHF. CDR3 sequence (DNA): TGTGCCAGCAGCCTCAACAGGGAGCCCCAGCATTTT.

This chain joins TRBV30 and TRBJ1-3; no clear D gene. V dropped 4 bases and J dropped 3 bases, with 7 bases sitting between them. From germline, CDR1 is GTSNPN and CDR2 SVGIG (reference sequence). The length of the CDR3 is 12 residues. CDR3 bases: TGTGCCTGGACGGGGATTGGAAACACCATATATTTT. Its protein is CAWTGIGNTIYF.

A single count supports this clone. V and J are TRBV19 and TRBJ2-5; the match to TRBD2 covers 13 bases. The ends lost 5 bases at V and 5 bases at J; junction bases unmatched: 17. Germline CDR1 and CDR2: LNHDA and SQIVND (reference sequence). The CDR3 extends over 19 amino acids. CDR3 in DNA: TGTGCCAGTAGTCAACTAGCGGGGGGGAGAAATAGACCCTACGAGACCCAGTACTTC. Translation gives CASSQLAGGRNRPYETQYF.